The clone carrying this T cell receptor beta chain was observed many times. Its antigen is not known. The entry originates in a study of tumor and adjacent non-tumor tissue in lung cancer. Turning to the study itself: Aged roughly 31 to 85 years, patients included fewer than 11 men and about 5 women with stage I to III disease. Study observations and caveats: Tumor tissue had significantly higher TCR diversity than normal lung. Tumor TCR diversity, when higher, was linked to shorter survival.

No cell sorting was done before RNA was extracted from the tissue. Distant lung tissue was collected more than 3 cm away from the tumor edge. CDR1 and CDR2 (germline): SNHLY, FYNNEI. V was cut by 10 bases and J by 4 bases, with 20 bases left in between. This CDR3 has 14 amino acids. TCRbeta libraries were built with three rounds of nested PCR, modified from ARM-PCR. TCRdb reprocessed the multiplex PCR reads with MiXCR, giving one entry per CDR3 protein. The sample has 70,000 to 95,000 distinct CDR3 sequences; just over 75% are singletons. Sequenced input: distant non-tumor lung tissue. This clonotype was obtained from a man aged 65-85 years with non-small cell lung cancer. V and J are TRBV2 and TRBJ2-7; TRBD1 might be the D (6 bases). The CDR3 DNA follows: TGTGCCACGACCGAAGACAGGTTTGATTACGAGCAGTACTTC. Translation: CATTEDRFDYEQYF. The full variable domain, rest sourced from reference TRBV2 and TRBJ2-7, is EPEVTQTPSHQVTQMGQEVILRCVPISNHLYFYWYRQILGQKVEFLVSFYNNEISEKSEIFDDQFSVERPDGSNFTLKIRSTKLEDSAMYFCATTEDRFDYEQYFGPGTRLTVT.